A selection of T cell receptor beta chains follows, all from one sample in a study of precursors of human CD4 cytotoxic T cells. TCRdb redid the calling of the reads with MiXCR, one entry per CDR3 protein. The table records 200 to 300 distinct CDR3 sequences, approximately 32% of them present only once. Sequencing input: memory CD4+ T cells from blood (PBMCs). All receptors derive from a human donor in good health. The CDR3 runs from the conserved cysteine through the conserved F or W. The listing skips clone size in some rows; elsewhere it reads once, few, many or a size class.

V	size	J	CDR3
TRBV7-9	-	TRBJ2-7	CASSLKPIPSGSSNEQYF
TRBV11-3	-	TRBJ2-1	CASSLFSVTGRSSYNEQFF
TRBV12-3/TRBV12-4	hyperexpanded	TRBJ1-2	CASSLPQVGPNYGYTF
TRBV12-3/TRBV12-4	hyperexpanded	TRBJ2-1	CASSLGSNEQFF
TRBV15	large	TRBJ2-7	CATSRGDRGDEQYF
TRBV29-1	large	TRBJ2-3	CSVGEVSTDTQYF
TRBV19	-	TRBJ2-1	CASSIAGDNEQFF
TRBV12-3/TRBV12-4	large	TRBJ2-5	CASKDYNQAQYF
TRBV5-1	large	TRBJ2-2	CASSLGTRNTGELFF
TRBV7-9	large	TRBJ2-4	CASSLPKTGTGKNIQYF
TRBV7-2	few	TRBJ2-7	CASSLAPQAASYEQYF
TRBV10-2	-	TRBJ2-2	CASSENPGGELFF
TRBV19	-	TRBJ2-5	CASSSDSQETQYF
TRBV5-5	-	TRBJ1-2	CASSLAAGSYTF
TRBV20-1	few	TRBJ2-3	CSARQGEDTQYF
TRBV5-1	large	TRBJ2-1	CASSLVTSGLNNEQFF
TRBV12-3/TRBV12-4	-	TRBJ1-2	CASSEDRGQSGYTF
TRBV29-1	large	TRBJ1-2	CSVTDRGYGYTF
TRBV29-1	-	TRBJ2-1	CSVSTWGGATGHEQFF
TRBV5-5	few	TRBJ2-5	CASSNTGTAGETQYF
TRBV3-1	-	TRBJ2-1	CASSPGLAGVYNEQFF
TRBV6-6	-	TRBJ1-2	CASSPQGEDGYTF
TRBV6-2/TRBV6-3	-	TRBJ1-5	CASRYTTGVDQPQHF
TRBV29-1	few	TRBJ2-4	CSVRAPGLAGDGKNIQYF
TRBV5-1	large	TRBJ2-2	CASSSGPGIGELFF
TRBV27	-	TRBJ1-2	CASSPTKTGNYGYTF
TRBV19	-	TRBJ2-1	CASSMPRFPDNEQFF
TRBV14	large	TRBJ2-1	CASSQVLYNEQFF
TRBV7-3	few	TRBJ2-7	CASSLSGGEQYF
TRBV29-1	once	TRBJ2-7	CSVLKLQGRVYEQYF
TRBV12-3/TRBV12-4	-	TRBJ1-2	CASSLGAYGYTF
TRBV12-3/TRBV12-4	few	TRBJ2-3	CASNDLQGVGTQYF
TRBV7-2	-	TRBJ1-4	CASSTILLGGKLFF
TRBV5-1	-	TRBJ2-5	CASSPMDRYQETQYF
TRBV5-1	-	TRBJ2-5	CASSFGLAGQETQYF
TRBV12-3/TRBV12-4	-	TRBJ2-7	CASRQNYEQYF
TRBV20-1	-	TRBJ2-3	CSHRDFGTDTQYF
TRBV6-2/TRBV6-3	-	TRBJ2-5	CASSYSKEKGRGEETQYF
TRBV7-2	-	TRBJ1-2	CASSLGPGTNYGYTF
TRBV20-1	large	TRBJ2-3	CSVSVGPPDTQYF
TRBV28	-	TRBJ2-4	CASRNRGLENIQYF
TRBV4-1	few	TRBJ2-1	CASSYAGTQSSYNEQFF
TRBV7-8	few	TRBJ2-1	CASSDTQLSHEQFF
TRBV20-1	large	TRBJ1-1	CSARLLGRVGEAFF
TRBV29-1	-	TRBJ2-7	CSVRLGTGSNHEQYF
TRBV19	-	TRBJ1-2	CASKQGMAGYTF
TRBV3-1	-	TRBJ1-2	CASTQGTVNYGYTF
TRBV5-1	-	TRBJ2-7	CASSLGTSGTLFDEQYF
TRBV5-1	-	TRBJ2-1	CASSWGLAGVGSYNEQFF
TRBV6-6	few	TRBJ2-7	CASRLAEGAYEQYF
TRBV20-1	-	TRBJ2-1	CSARGTGGHEQFF
TRBV4-1	large	TRBJ2-7	CASSQAESSYEQYF
TRBV20-1	-	TRBJ1-5	CSATSPGGNQPQHF
TRBV9	large	TRBJ2-2	CASSVEGNTGELFF
TRBV20-1	-	TRBJ2-1	CSASATSGRDNEQFF